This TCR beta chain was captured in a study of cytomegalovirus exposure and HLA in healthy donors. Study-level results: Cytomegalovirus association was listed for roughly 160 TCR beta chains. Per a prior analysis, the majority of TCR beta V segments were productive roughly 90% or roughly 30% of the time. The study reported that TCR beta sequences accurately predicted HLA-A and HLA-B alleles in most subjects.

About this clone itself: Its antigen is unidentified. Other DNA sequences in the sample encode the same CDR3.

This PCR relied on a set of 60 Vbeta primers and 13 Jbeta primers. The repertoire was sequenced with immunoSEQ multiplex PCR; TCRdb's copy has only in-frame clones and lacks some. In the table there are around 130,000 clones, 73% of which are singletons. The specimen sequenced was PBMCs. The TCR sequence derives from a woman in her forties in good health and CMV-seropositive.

The CDR3 DNA sequence: TGTGCCAGCAGTTACTCACCAGGGAGGGCGGCTGAAGCTTTCTTT. Its protein is CASSYSPGRAAEAFF. The chain is built from TRBV6-5 and TRBJ1-1; D is possibly TRBD1 (5 bases). The germline V gene encodes CDR1 MNHEY and CDR2 SVGAGI. Trimming shortened V by 0 bases and J by 6 bases, and 14 bases separated the two germline ends. This CDR3 contains 15 residues.